The T cell receptor beta chain under discussion was sequenced for a study of blood T cell repertoires in COVID-19. The overall study: Sample material is recorded as cDNA or gDNA derived from T cells, B-cell-depleted T cells, or PBMCs.

The assay was immunoSEQ multiplex PCR, and TCRdb's table has in-frame clones only and misses some. The table shows hundreds of thousands of clones, with 88% occurring only once. The CDR3 has 11 residues. Germline values: CDR1 MDHEN, CDR2 SYDVKM. Deletions cut 5 bases from V and 5 bases from J, with 6 bases between. The clonotype originates from a middle-aged woman who had recovered from COVID-19. The chain combines TRBV28 with TRBJ2-5; D is ambiguous. Material: peripheral blood. The CDR3 DNA reads TGTGCCAGCAGTCCACGGGAGACCCAGTACTTC. Its protein is CASSPRETQYF.